The count of the clone carrying this T cell receptor (beta chain) is one. Its matching antigen is unknown. This entry comes from a study of tumor and adjacent non-tumor tissue in lung cancer. Study summary: Histology: under 15 adenocarcinoma, a couple of squamous cell carcinoma, 1 small cell lung cancer. The patients, around 9 men and five or six women, were roughly 30 to 76 with stage I to III disease.

RNA was extracted from bulk tissue without any cell sorting. This non-tumor lung sample came from over 3 cm beyond the tumor edge. Donors were chemotherapy-naive, newly diagnosed lung cancer surgical patients in China, August–late 2014. The library came from three nested PCR rounds adapted from ARM-PCR protocols. TCRdb reanalysed the multiplex PCR reads using MiXCR and keeps one entry per CDR3 protein. The sample carries 90,000 to 120,000 distinct CDR3 sequences, 65% recorded once. The V and J ends lost 7 bases and 3 bases, in that order; junction bases with no gene match: 10. This CDR3 has 16 residues. Germline V lookup: CDR1 MDHEN, CDR2 SYDVKM. Whole-study findings and limits: Tumor repertoires had a smaller top 100 clone share than normal lung.

The material sequenced was distant non-tumor lung tissue. J is TRBJ2-2 and V is TRBV28; 8 nucleotides match TRBD1. This sequence originates from a man aged 25-40 years with non-small cell lung cancer. The CDR3 region is CASTIFRGLDTGELFF. In nucleotides, the CDR3 is TGTGCCAGCACCATTTTCAGGGGGCTTGACACCGGGGAGCTGTTTTTT. Looking up the rest from reference TRBV28 and TRBJ2-2 gives the full variable domain: DVKVTQSSRYLVKRTGEKVFLECVQDMDHENMFWYRQDPGLGLRLIYFSYDVKMKEKGDIPEGYSVSREKKERFSLILESASTNQTSMYLCASTIFRGLDTGELFFGEGSRLTVL.